This is a list of T cell receptor beta chains from one sample in a study of blood T cell repertoires in COVID-19. Only in-frame clones appear in the TCRdb table, and some are missing; sequencing was by immunoSEQ multiplex PCR. This sample has approximately 100,000 clones, with 60% to 85% found just once. The sample taken for sequencing was peripheral blood. The receptors derive from a human donor in a cohort sampled during active or convalescent COVID-19. The CDR3 runs from the conserved cysteine through the conserved F or W. The D gene is left open where the match is weak. Size is stated for part of the rows, as once, few or many counts, or as a class when the clone is expanded.

DNA	CDR3	V	D	J	size
TGTGCCAGCAGTTCCTTGAACATCTGGGACAAGCAGTACTTC	CASSSLNIWDKQYF	TRBV6-2/TRBV6-3	.	TRBJ2-7	.
TGTGCCAGCAGCCACCAGACTAGCGGGAAATCCAATGAGCAGTTCTTC	CASSHQTSGKSNEQFF	TRBV3-1/TRBV3-2	TRBD2	TRBJ2-1	.
TGTGCCAGCAGCTTCCGGGACAGGGTGTCCTACGAGCAGTACTTC	CASSFRDRVSYEQYF	TRBV5-4	TRBD1	TRBJ2-7	.
TGTGCCAGCAGCTTAAAGCGGGGGGACAATGAGCAGTTCTTC	CASSLKRGDNEQFF	TRBV7-3	TRBD2	TRBJ2-1	.
TGTGCCAGCAGCCCCTCGGGCACTAGCGGAAGTGGCTCCTACAATGAGCAGTTCTTC	CASSPSGTSGSGSYNEQFF	TRBV7-2	TRBD2	TRBJ2-1	.
TGCAGCGTTAATCCAGGAACGGGGGCCAACGTCCTGACTTTC	CSVNPGTGANVLTF	TRBV29-1	.	TRBJ2-6	.
TGTGCCACCCACACAGGGGGGGTGAACACTGAAGCTTTCTTT	CATHTGGVNTEAFF	TRBV7-8	TRBD1	TRBJ1-1	.
TGTGCCAGCCCCCCTCCGGGACAGGGGGCATCGGAGCAGTACTTC	CASPPPGQGASEQYF	TRBV28	TRBD1	TRBJ2-7	.
TGTGCCAGCAGCCAGGGGTTGCCCCAGCATTTT	CASSQGLPQHF	TRBV6-2/TRBV6-3	.	TRBJ1-5	.
TGTGCCATCAACCAGGGGTACTACGAGCAGTACTTC	CAINQGYYEQYF	TRBV10-3	.	TRBJ2-7	once
TGTGCCAGCAGTCCGGGGGGGCCCCAGCATTTT	CASSPGGPQHF	TRBV7-9	.	TRBJ1-5	.
TGTGCCAGCAGTGAAGAGGGGTATCAGCCCCAGCATTTT	CASSEEGYQPQHF	TRBV6-1	.	TRBJ1-5	.
TGTGCCAGCAGTTTAACGGGGACGGGGACTACGCCTTTGTACGAGCAGTACTTC	CASSLTGTGTTPLYEQYF	TRBV27	TRBD2	TRBJ2-7	once
TGTGCCAGCAGTTACCGCAGGGGAACTCTCACAGATACGCAGTATTTT	CASSYRRGTLTDTQYF	TRBV6-5	.	TRBJ2-3	once
TGTGCCAGCAGCTTGCCCTGGAAGCGGAGCCTTTACAATGAGCAGTTCTTC	CASSLPWKRSLYNEQFF	TRBV7-8	.	TRBJ2-1	.